This TCR beta chain came from a study of lymphopenia after photon versus proton radiotherapy. Generated by immunoSEQ multiplex PCR, the TCRdb table keeps only in-frame clones and is missing some. This sample yields 75,000 to 90,000 clones, of which approximately 82% are seen a single time; 1.2% to 1.5% belongs to the top ten. The CDR3 has 14 amino acids. Germline CDR1 LNHDA, CDR2 SQIVND (reference sequence). The V gene lost 2 bases and the J gene lost 4 bases, with 8 bases spanning the gap. The sample consisted of peripheral blood, taken from a patient treated with proton-based radiotherapy. This clonotype was obtained from a man aged 60-69 years with pancreatic cancer. The genes are TRBV19 and TRBJ2-2, with D hard to call. As DNA, the CDR3 is TGTGCCAGTAGTATAAAGGGCGGCACCGGGGAGCTGTTTTTT. Its translation is CASSIKGGTGELFF.